The 25 T cell receptor beta chains in this list originate from one sample, sequenced in a study of T cells in Graves' hyperthyroidism and ophthalmopathy. Using RNA transcripts as the source, TCR beta CDR3 regions were amplified. First-round RT-PCR targeting the TCR CDR3 was performed with the HTBI primer set. MiXCR was run by TCRdb on the multiplex PCR reads, yielding one entry per CDR3 protein. The table includes roughly 530,000 distinct CDR3 sequences, roughly a sixth detected once. The sequencing sample was made of blood. The receptors shown here come from a woman aged 18-29 years with Graves' ophthalmopathy.

The table lists this clonotype with many counts. In DNA, the CDR3 is TGTGCCAGCAGCCAAGGAACCACAGATACGCAGTATTTT. Its translation is CASSQGTTDTQYF. This rearrangement joins TRBV3-1 to TRBJ2-3; D remains unclear. V shed 1 base and J shed 2 bases, with 4 bases lying between them. This CDR3 spans 13 amino acids. Per the germline V gene, CDR1 is LGHDT and CDR2 is YNNKEL (reference sequence).

DNA for the CDR3: TGCAGCGTTTGGCTAGCGGGGCCTACAGATACGCAGTATTTT. Protein sequence: CSVWLAGPTDTQYF. The chain combines TRBV29-1 with TRBJ2-3; 9 positions agree with TRBD2. CDR1 is SQVTM and CDR2 is ANQGSEA in the germline V gene. The trim removed 5 bases at V and 3 bases at J, leaving 6 bases unmatched. The CDR3 is made up of 14 amino acids.

In regard to this clonotype: This sequence may be a read error, since a much larger clone differs from it by one base. The J gene is TRBJ1-1, the V gene TRBV12-3 or TRBV12-4; D is ambiguous. The CDR3 runs to 15 residues. The CDR3 loop reads CAGSLMEGRYTEAFF. CDR3 nucleotide sequence: TGTGCCGGCAGTTTGATGGAGGGTCGGTACACTGAAGCTTTCTTT.

This clonotype was counted many times. The J gene is TRBJ2-7, the V gene TRBV5-6; no definite D call. Trimming pared 4 bases from V and 3 bases from J, leaving 5 bases between. CDR3 length equals 11 residues. In germline, CDR1 is SGHDT, CDR2 YYEEEE. The CDR3 region has the DNA TGTGCCAGCAGCCTGTTCTACGAGCAGTACTTC. Protein sequence: CASSLFYEQYF. Complete variable domain (other parts from reference TRBV5-6 and TRBJ2-7): DAGVTQSPTHLIKTRGQQVTLRCSPKSGHDTVSWYQQALGQGPQFIFQYYEEEERQRGNFPDRFSGHQFPNYSSELNVNALLLGDSALYLCASSLFYEQYFGPGTRLTVT.

The chain uses TRBV28 and TRBJ2-6; no definite D call. CDR3 length: 15 residues. The V end was cut by 4 bases, the J end by 4 bases, with 11 bases between. Looked up from germline, CDR1 is MDHEN and CDR2 is SYDVKM. The CDR3 DNA sequence: TGTGCCAGCAGTTCTCCCTGGCTCGGGGCCAACGTCCTGACTTTC. It yields the protein CASSSPWLGANVLTF.

V is TRBV20-1 and J is TRBJ1-5, with D possibly being TRBD1 (6 bases). With 0 bases removed from V and 5 bases from J, the gap between germline ends came to 11 bases. The CDR3 totals 14 residues. Germline-derived CDR1 and CDR2 are DFQATT and SNEGSKA (reference sequence). The CDR3 sequence is CSAREGARDQPQHF. CDR3 in DNA: TGCAGTGCTAGAGAGGGGGCGCGGGATCAGCCCCAGCATTTT.

V gene TRBV6-2 or TRBV6-3 combines with J gene TRBJ2-3; D ambiguous. V lost 0 bases and J lost 3, with 10 bases in between. In germline, CDR1 is MNHEY, CDR2 SVGEGT. CDR3 length equals 15 residues. The CDR3, as DNA: TGTGCCAGCAGTTACTCGATGGATGGGACAGATACGCAGTATTTT. It translates to CASSYSMDGTDTQYF.

This clonotype was detected a few times. The chain carries TRBV19 and TRBJ1-1; the match to TRBD1 covers 7 bases. CDR1 LNHDA and CDR2 SQIVND come from the germline V gene (reference sequence). The CDR3 has 13 residues. This CDR3 reads CKERQGERTEAFF. CDR3 nucleotides: TGTAAAGAACGGCAGGGGGAACGCACTGAAGCTTTCTTT.

This clonotype was seen at least ten times. The chain has TRBV2 and TRBJ2-3; TRBD2 matches at 8 bases. J lost 5 bases, V lost 8 bases, and 6 bases had no gene match. CDR3 length equals 13 residues. Germline CDR1 is SNHLY and CDR2 is FYNNEI. For the CDR3, the DNA is TGTGCCAGCGCTTTTAGCGGGGAAGATACGCAGTATTTT. This sequence encodes CASAFSGEDTQYF.

V usage is TRBV24-1 and J usage is TRBJ1-3; D not resolved. The V end was cut by 5 bases, the J end by 2 bases, with 6 bases between. CDR3 size: 13 residues. CDR1 and CDR2 from the germline V gene are KGHDR and SFDVKD. CDR3 protein: CATSGGAGNTIYF. The CDR3 nucleotides are TGTGCCACCAGTGGGGGTGCTGGAAACACCATATATTTT.

To note about this clonotype: A read error is possible here, since a much larger clone lies one base away. CDR3 bases: TGTGCCACGCGACAGGGGCCTTCCTACGGGCAGTACTTC. Translated, it gives CATRQGPSYGQYF. The V call is TRBV27, the J call TRBJ2-7, with 8 bases identical to TRBD1. This CDR3 comprises 13 residues. Per the germline V gene, CDR1 is MNHEY and CDR2 is SMNVEV (reference sequence).

This clonotype has only one observation. The junction does not match germline at one end; this may be a read error. The genes are TRBV6-2 or TRBV6-3 and TRBJ2-2; D may be TRBD2 (5 bases). Looked up from germline, CDR1 is MNHEY and CDR2 is SVGEGT. The CDR3 totals 14 residues. CDR3 DNA sequence: TGTGCCGCGAGGACGGAAGCGAACACCGGGGAGCTGCTTTTT. Protein product: CAARTEANTGELLF.

This clonotype has a count of ten or more. The V gene is TRBV5-1, the J gene TRBJ1-1; D is possibly TRBD1 (6 bases). V dropped 4 bases and J dropped 13 bases, with 20 bases sitting between them. Germline assignment: CDR1 SGHRS and CDR2 YFSETQ. This CDR3 comprises 13 residues. Here the CDR3 DNA reads TGCGCCAGCAGCGCCTGGACAGTCGGAAGTGTTTTCTTT. Residues: CASSAWTVGSVFF. Supplemented by reference TRBV5-1 and TRBJ1-1, the full variable domain reads KAGVTQTPRYLIKTRGQQVTLSCSPISGHRSVSWYQQTPGQGLQFLFEYFSETQRNKGNFPGRFSGRQFSNSRSEMNVSTLELGDSALYLCASSAWTVGSVFFGQGTRLTVV.

The CDR3 coding sequence is TGCGCCAGCAGCTTGGACAGGGGGCGCTACAATGAGCAGTTCTTC. Translated, it gives CASSLDRGRYNEQFF. The J gene is TRBJ2-1, the V gene TRBV5-1, with 9 nucleotides matching TRBD1. The length of the CDR3 is 15 residues. Germline values: CDR1 SGHRS, CDR2 YFSETQ. The J segment lost 3 bases and the V segment lost 0 bases, leaving 1 base of the junction unmatched.

The chain employs TRBV7-9 and TRBJ2-7; the match to TRBD2 covers 8 bases. The CDR3 spans 15 residues. The junction had 13 bases not matched to a gene; V was cut back by 11 bases and J by 1 base. CDR1 is SEHNR, CDR2 FQNEAQ, per germline (reference sequence). CDR3 bases: TGTGCCTCCCGCGGGAGGCTAGCGGGTTCCTACGAGCAGTACTTC. The encoded protein is CASRGRLAGSYEQYF.

This clonotype occurred a few times. This rearrangement joins TRBV29-1 to TRBJ1-1; D not resolved. Germline values: CDR1 SQVTM, CDR2 ANQGSEA. Trimming took 4 bases from V and 0 from J, leaving 12 bases between them. The CDR3 has 14 residues. The CDR3 is CSVGSVSMNTEAFF. The CDR3 nucleotides read TGCAGCGTTGGTTCTGTCAGCATGAACACTGAAGCTTTCTTT.

Many counts were recorded for this clonotype. The rearrangement joins TRBV28 to TRBJ1-6; maybe TRBD1 (6 bases). This CDR3 is built from 15 residues. Germline CDR1 is MDHEN and CDR2 is SYDVKM. V gave up 2 bases and J gave up 9 bases, with 14 bases separating them. The chain's CDR3 is CASSLPTGTGSPLHF. Here the CDR3 DNA reads TGTGCCAGCAGTTTACCAACAGGGACGGGTTCACCCCTCCACTTT.

This clonotype was seen ten or more times. The chain recombines TRBV4-1 with TRBJ1-5; no firm D call. This CDR3 comprises 15 residues. CDR1 is MGHRA, CDR2 YSYEKL, per germline. V was clipped by 1 base and J by 1 base, with 8 bases between them. The chain's CDR3 is CASSQGTVSNQPQHF. CDR3 nucleotides: TGCGCCAGCAGCCAAGGGACGGTGAGCAATCAGCCCCAGCATTTT.

This clonotype was seen repeatedly, ten times or more. This chain connects TRBV7-2 to TRBJ2-3, with 12 bases identical to TRBD2. With V trimmed by 5 bases and J by 3 bases, 6 bases remained unmatched. This CDR3 has 16 amino acids. Germline values: CDR1 SGHTA, CDR2 FQGNSA. The CDR3 DNA reads TGTGCCAGCAGCCCGACTAGCGGGAGTGTTACAGATACGCAGTATTTT. It encodes CASSPTSGSVTDTQYF. Supplemented by reference TRBV7-2 and TRBJ2-3, the full variable domain reads GAGVSQSPSNKVTEKGKDVELRCDPISGHTALYWYRQSLGQGLEFLIYFQGNSAPDKSGLPSDRFSAERTGGSVSTLTIQRTQQEDSAVYLCASSPTSGSVTDTQYFGPGTRLTVL.

The chain links TRBV28 to TRBJ1-5; D is unresolved. The CDR3 consists of 14 residues. Germline values: CDR1 MDHEN, CDR2 SYDVKM. Trimming left V 4 bases short and J 3 bases short, with 10 bases between. The CDR3 nucleotides are TGTGCCAGCAGTTACCTCCGCAACAATCAGCCCCAGCATTTT. This encodes CASSYLRNNQPQHF.

This clonotype was observed at least ten times. The CDR3 DNA sequence: TGTGCCTGGAAGCTGACCCTCTACGAGCAGTACTTC. It translates to CAWKLTLYEQYF. The chain employs TRBV30 and TRBJ2-7; D not resolved. Germline lookup yields CDR1 GTSNPN and CDR2 SVGIG (reference sequence). This CDR3 has 12 amino acids. Trimming cost V 4 bases and J 3 bases, with 10 bases left between them.

J is TRBJ1-5 and V is TRBV19; D might be TRBD1 (5 bases). This CDR3 is 15 amino acids long. Looked up from germline, CDR1 is LNHDA and CDR2 is SQIVND (reference sequence). With 4 bases removed from V and 4 bases from J, the gap between germline ends came to 14 bases. Here the CDR3 DNA reads TGTGCCAGTAGTACTGAAACAGGAGGAAATCAGCCCCAGCATTTT. Encoded protein: CASSTETGGNQPQHF.

This clonotype was seen ten or more times. The V call is TRBV27, the J call TRBJ1-2; D may be TRBD1 (6 bases). The germline gives CDR1 MNHEY, CDR2 SMNVEV (reference sequence). The CDR3 length is 13 residues. V was pared by 10 bases and J by 6 bases, with 18 bases between. The CDR3 here is CATSPWGGHGYTF. CDR3 DNA: TGTGCCACCTCACCGTGGGGGGGCCATGGCTACACCTTC.

V is TRBV7-6 and J is TRBJ1-4; the D gene is possibly TRBD1 (5 bases). Germline CDR1 reads SGHVS; CDR2 reads FNYEAQ. The V end was cut by 2 bases, the J end by 4 bases, with 17 bases between. This CDR3 has 17 residues. CDR3 sequence: CASSLRAKTALNEKLFF. Here the CDR3 DNA reads TGTGCCAGCAGCTTAAGGGCCAAGACAGCGCTTAATGAAAAACTGTTTTTT.

This clonotype has a count of ten or more. The chain employs TRBV7-9 and TRBJ2-5, with D tentatively TRBD1 (6 bases). CDR1 and CDR2 from the germline V gene are SEHNR and FQNEAQ (reference sequence). The CDR3 has 14 residues. Trimming took 3 bases from V and 4 from J, leaving 12 bases between them. CDR3 DNA: TGTGCCAGCAGCTTCAGGGGCTTTCGAGAGACCCAGTACTTC. Amino acids: CASSFRGFRETQYF.